This TCR beta chain was identified during a study of OX40 agonist ivuxolimab in advanced cancers. As for the study in general: Dose-escalation patients' cancers were hepatocellular carcinoma, melanoma, renal cell or head and neck cancer.

TCRdb's table, derived via immunoSEQ multiplex PCR, lists solely in-frame clones and lacks some. Of over 40,000 clones in the sample, more than 70% were seen once. The CDR3 runs 15 residues. Trimming took 3 bases from V and 10 from J, leaving 19 bases between them. The germline gives CDR1 LNHNV, CDR2 YYDKDF (reference sequence). The chain couples TRBV15 to TRBJ2-1, with D unresolved. The sample in question was CD4+ or CD8+ T cells sorted from blood, obtained in a trial of the OX40 agonist ivuxolimab. This receptor was identified in an adult with an advanced solid tumor such as melanoma, head and neck, liver or kidney cancer. The CDR3 spells CATSSSDQYYMEQFF. CDR3 sequence (DNA): TGTGCCACCAGCAGTAGTGACCAGTATTATATGGAGCAGTTCTTC.